A single sample is the source of the 13 T cell receptor beta chains below, sequenced in a study of radiotherapy plus CTLA-4 blockade in lung cancer. Profiled with immunoSEQ multiplex PCR; TCRdb holds only in-frame clones, not every one. The sample shows 90,000 or so clones, around 87% of them seen only once. The sample in question was peripheral blood, obtained from a patient treated with radiotherapy plus ipilimumab. These receptor sequences come from a human donor with non-small cell lung cancer who had a partial response to radiotherapy plus ipilimumab.

The V and J genes are TRBV9 and TRBJ1-1; no clear D. The CDR3 spans 19 residues. The germline gives CDR1 SGDLS, CDR2 YYNGEE. V was trimmed by 0 bases and J by 1 base, leaving 22 bases between them. Here the CDR3 DNA reads TGTGCCAGCAGCGTAGGAATTCCTACGGCCCGACTTAAGAACACTGAAGCTTTCTTT. It is translated as CASSVGIPTARLKNTEAFF.

The J gene is TRBJ1-2, the V gene TRBV9; possible D gene TRBD1, 5 bases. The germline CDR1 and CDR2 sequences are SGDLS and YYNGEE. V was clipped by 0 bases and J by 4 bases, with 10 bases between them. This CDR3 contains 14 residues. CDR3 in DNA: TGTGCCAGCAGCGTAGAAGATCAGGGCTATGGCTACACCTTC. Protein: CASSVEDQGYGYTF.

This clone has a single count. The chain carries TRBV6-5 and TRBJ1-4, with unresolved D. V was cut by 5 bases and J by 14 bases, with 18 bases left in between. The CDR3 has 13 residues. The germline CDR1 and CDR2 sequences are MNHEY and SVGAGI. The DNA of the CDR3 is TGTGCCAGCAGTGAATCGGGGTGGGGAGAGCTGTTTTTT. Translated, it gives CASSESGWGELFF.

In regard to this clone: The same CDR3 arises from other DNA sequences in this sample as well. This sequence joins TRBV6-6 and TRBJ2-7, with D possibly being TRBD1 (5 bases). Germline-derived CDR1 and CDR2 are MNHNY and SVGAGI (reference sequence). V was pared by 0 bases and J by 7 bases, with 13 bases between. The CDR3 runs to 14 residues. The CDR3 here is CASSYSRQSLEQYV. Written as DNA, the CDR3 is TGTGCCAGCAGTTACTCCAGACAGTCCTTAGAGCAGTACGTC.

The J gene is TRBJ1-6, the V gene TRBV7-9; the D gene is possibly TRBD1 (5 bases). Looked up from germline, CDR1 is SEHNR and CDR2 is FQNEAQ (reference sequence). The CDR3 has 15 residues. Trimming took 1 base from V and 7 from J, leaving 11 bases between them. This CDR3 is CASSLGGGLNSPLHF. CDR3 DNA sequence: TGTGCCAGCAGCTTAGGGGGGGGACTAAATTCACCCCTCCACTTT.

The chain is built from TRBV6-1 and TRBJ1-1; 7 bases are shared with TRBD1. V shed 4 bases and J 9 bases; nucleotides not matched to a gene: 5. The CDR3 loop spans 12 amino acids. CDR1 and CDR2 (germline): MNHNS, SASEGT. The CDR3 protein is CASSAQGWKAFF. The CDR3 DNA follows: TGTGCCAGCAGTGCACAGGGGTGGAAAGCTTTCTTT.

The V call is TRBV19, the J call TRBJ1-1; 7 bases agree with TRBD1. Trimming took 2 bases from V and 3 from J; bases not matched to a gene: 9. Germline CDR1 and CDR2: LNHDA and SQIVND (reference sequence). This CDR3 contains 16 residues. In DNA form, the CDR3 reads TGTGCCAGTAGTATATCCACAGGGGCCTGGGACACTGAAGCTTTCTTT. This translates into CASSISTGAWDTEAFF.

The chain joins TRBV5-1 to TRBJ2-1, with D perhaps matching TRBD2 (6 bases). V was shortened by 4 bases and J by 0 bases, with 14 bases between the two germline ends. This CDR3 has 16 residues. Germline CDR1 reads SGHRS; CDR2 reads YFSETQ. The CDR3 sequence: CASSRGDGSSYNEQFF. In DNA, the CDR3 is TGCGCCAGCAGCAGAGGGGACGGGAGCTCCTACAATGAGCAGTTCTTC.

A single count supports this clone. This chain links TRBV6-1 with TRBJ2-7, with TRBD1 matching over 7 bases. The CDR3 is made up of 14 amino acids. Germline CDR1 MNHNS, CDR2 SASEGT. Losses at the gene ends were 7 bases for V and 2 bases for J; bases not matched to a gene: 8. For the CDR3, the DNA is TGTGCCAGCATTCCCTACCAGGGGGCCTACGAGCAGTACGTC. It yields the protein CASIPYQGAYEQYV.

The chain employs TRBV19 and TRBJ2-2; 7 bases agree with TRBD2. This CDR3 has 17 amino acids. The V gene end was trimmed by 2 bases and the J gene end by 4 bases; junction bases not matched to a gene: 10. Per the germline V gene, CDR1 is LNHDA and CDR2 is SQIVND (reference sequence). CDR3 protein: CASSIKGYIAGTGELFF. The CDR3 DNA is TGTGCCAGTAGTATAAAGGGGTATATAGCGGGCACCGGGGAGCTGTTTTTT. Full variable domain (rest looked up from reference TRBV19 and TRBJ2-2): DGGITQSPKYLFRKEGQNVTLSCEQNLNHDAMYWYRQDPGQGLRLIYYSQIVNDFQKGDIAEGYSVSREKKESFPLTVTSAQKNPTAFYLCASSIKGYIAGTGELFFGEGSRLTVL.

The chain is built from TRBV6-6 and TRBJ2-7, with 8 bases matching TRBD1. The CDR3 extends over 15 amino acids. The germline V gene encodes CDR1 MNHNY and CDR2 SVGAGI (reference sequence). V dropped 5 bases and J dropped 1; count of bases not matched to a gene: 7. The CDR3 region is CASSTTTGASYEQYF. The CDR3 nucleotides read TGTGCCAGCAGTACTACGACAGGGGCTTCCTACGAGCAGTACTTC.

The rearrangement joins TRBV28 to TRBJ1-2; D is undetermined. Trimming removed 0 bases from V and 8 bases from J, with 13 bases in between. The CDR3 totals 14 residues. CDR1 MDHEN and CDR2 SYDVKM come from the germline V gene. CDR3: CASSLWAAVGGYTF. CDR3 in DNA: TGTGCCAGCAGTTTATGGGCAGCCGTCGGGGGCTACACCTTC.

On this clone: A read error may produce the germline difference seen at one junction end. The chain links TRBV6-4 to TRBJ1-2; D possibly corresponds to TRBD1 (6 bases). Germline V gene lookup returns CDR1 MRHNA and CDR2 SNTAGT. The CDR3 has 12 residues. CDR3 DNA: TGTGCCACCAGTGGACAGAACTATGGCTACACCTTC. Translated, it gives CATSGQNYGYTF.